A selection of T cell receptor beta chains follows, all from one sample in a study of blood T cell repertoires in COVID-19. The method was immunoSEQ multiplex PCR; TCRdb's version includes in-frame clones alone and lacks a portion of them. The sample contains roughly 250,000 clones, roughly 82% of which appear only once. Specimen: peripheral blood. Receptors originate from a woman aged 80 or older with active or convalescent COVID-19. CDR3s include the opening cysteine and the closing phenylalanine or tryptophan. The D gene is left open where the match is weak. For some rows the clone size is stated as once, few or many, or as a class when expanded; others skip it.

d_call j_call cdr3_length clone_size v_call cdr3_nt cdr3_aa
- TRBJ2-7 13 once TRBV12-3/TRBV12-4 TGTGCCAGCAGTTTATGGGGCCTCTACGAGCAGTACTTC CASSLWGLYEQYF
- TRBJ2-1 18 - TRBV19 TGTGCCAGTAGTATTCGGGGCGGGGGCCCGAGCTCCTACAATGAGCAGTTCTTC CASSIRGGGPSSYNEQFF
- TRBJ2-7 14 few TRBV2 TGTGCCAGCAGTACGACGGGACGGGACTCGTCGCAGTACTTC CASSTTGRDSSQYF
TRBD1 TRBJ1-1 14 - TRBV2 TGTGCCAGCAGTGATAGTCAGGGGGAGACCGAAGCTTTCTTT CASSDSQGETEAFF
TRBD1 TRBJ1-2 14 few TRBV10-2 TGCGCCAGCACCTTGACAGGGGCGCGGCGTGGCTACACCTTC CASTLTGARRGYTF
- TRBJ1-2 14 - TRBV14 TGTGCCAGCAGCCAAGATCTTGGAGGGTCTGGCTACACCTTC CASSQDLGGSGYTF
- TRBJ1-6 15 few TRBV6-5 TGTGCCAGCAGCCCCCGAAACAGGGCGGGTTCACCCCTCCACTTT CASSPRNRAGSPLHF
- TRBJ1-1 13 - TRBV5-1 TGCGCCAGCAGCGGACAAGGGGCCACTGAAGCTTTCTTT CASSGQGATEAFF
- TRBJ2-7 16 - TRBV5-6 TGTGCCAGCAGCTTGGGTAGCTCTCAGGGTTTCTACGAGCAGTACTTC CASSLGSSQGFYEQYF
TRBD2 TRBJ2-3 16 - TRBV4-2 TGTGCCAGCAGCCAAGGGCGGGGGGGGATAACAGATACGCAGTATTTT CASSQGRGGITDTQYF
TRBD2 TRBJ2-7 17 - TRBV5-1 TGCGCCAGCAGCTTGATGTTCGCAGCGGGAGCTAACTACGAGCAGTACTTC CASSLMFAAGANYEQYF
- TRBJ1-2 12 - TRBV10-2 TGCGCCAGCACTTCGGGGAACTATGGCTACACCTTC CASTSGNYGYTF
- TRBJ1-5 13 - TRBV2 TGTGCCAGCAGTGGGCCTCGCAATCAGCCCCAGCATTTT CASSGPRNQPQHF
- TRBJ1-6 13 - TRBV28 TGTGCCAGCAGATCTCAGGGACATATGGCCCTCCACTTT CASRSQGHMALHF
- TRBJ2-2 14 - TRBV3-1/TRBV3-2 TGTGCCAGCAGCCTTCCATCGGGCACCGGGGAGCTGTTTTTT CASSLPSGTGELFF
- TRBJ1-4 13 - TRBV7-6 TGTGCCAGCAGCGAACAGGGTAGTGAAAAACTGTTTTTT CASSEQGSEKLFF
TRBD2 TRBJ2-1 16 - TRBV9 TGTGCCAGCACTACTAGCGGAGTTAGCTCCTACAATGAGCAGTTCTTC CASTTSGVSSYNEQFF
TRBD1 TRBJ1-3 15 - TRBV19 TGTGCCAGTAGTCCCTGGACAGGGTCCGGAAACACCATATATTTT CASSPWTGSGNTIYF
TRBD1 TRBJ1-2 13 - TRBV30 TGTGCCTGGAGTGTTGGGACAGGGGAGGTCTACACCTTC CAWSVGTGEVYTF
- TRBJ1-4 12 - TRBV7-9 TGTGCCAGCAGCGTACACGGGGAAAAACTGTTTTTT CASSVHGEKLFF
TRBD1 TRBJ2-7 15 - TRBV29-1 TGCAGCGTGATCAAGAGTACAGGGGGCGCCTACGAGCAGTACTTC CSVIKSTGGAYEQYF
- TRBJ2-5 12 once TRBV28 TGTGCCAGCAGCACATCTTTAGAGACCCAGTACTTC CASSTSLETQYF
TRBD2 TRBJ2-7 14 - TRBV5-1 TGCGCCAGCAGCTTCGCGGGAGATCGCTACGAGCAGTACTTC CASSFAGDRYEQYF
TRBD2 TRBJ2-2 17 - TRBV9 TGTGCCAGCAGCGCCCCCGGGACTAGCGGATACACCGGGGAGCTGTTTTTT CASSAPGTSGYTGELFF
TRBD2 TRBJ2-7 14 - TRBV5-1 TGCGCCAGCAGCCAAGCCGGGACTAGCGGCGAGCAGTACTTC CASSQAGTSGEQYF
TRBD2 TRBJ2-3 17 - TRBV5-1 TGCGCCAGCAGCTTGAGGCGGCTAGCGGGGGGGGCAGATACGCAGTATTTT CASSLRRLAGGADTQYF
TRBD1 TRBJ2-3 16 - TRBV5-1 TGCGCCAGCAGCTTGGCTTTGGGACAGGGGACAGATACGCAGTATTTT CASSLALGQGTDTQYF
- TRBJ1-2 13 - TRBV30 TGTGCCTGGATGGGTGGCAGACCGGGTGGCTACACCTTC CAWMGGRPGGYTF
TRBD2 TRBJ2-5 16 - TRBV5-1 TGCGCCAGCAGCTTGGCCAGTGGGACTAGAGAAGAGACCCAGTACTTC CASSLASGTREETQYF
- TRBJ2-7 17 - TRBV24-1 TGTGCCACCAGTGATAAAGTCGACGGCCACAGCTCCTACGAGCAGTACTTC CATSDKVDGHSSYEQYF
- TRBJ1-1 13 - TRBV7-9 TGTGCCAGTCTCGGACTGATGAACACTGAAGCTTTCTTT CASLGLMNTEAFF
TRBD1 TRBJ1-4 15 - TRBV28 TGTGCCACCTCCGGGACAGGGATCCGAGTCGGAAAACTGTTTTTT CATSGTGIRVGKLFF
- TRBJ2-1 16 - TRBV19 TGTGCCAGTAGTGACACGGGACTCTACTCCTACAATGAGCAGTTCTTC CASSDTGLYSYNEQFF
TRBD1 TRBJ1-3 16 - TRBV5-1 TGCGCCAGCAGCTTGGGACGACAGGGGTCCGGAAACACCATATATTTT CASSLGRQGSGNTIYF
- TRBJ1-1 13 few TRBV19 TGTGCCAGTAGTATTAAGGGGGACACTGAAGCTTTCTTT CASSIKGDTEAFF